The TCR beta chain described here comes from a study of T cell responses to AZD1222 COVID-19 vaccine. Points from the study as a whole: A mostly white British donor set with more females was recruited, and clonal diversity was possibly underestimated. The study identified only six AZD1222 recipients as seropositive at baseline. Spike-wide coverage was observed for vaccine-associated CD4 TCRs, with dominant responses at 160-218 and 743-854. Targets within unmutated variant regions were reportedly found for nearly half of spike-specific TCRs.

Points on this clone: The antigen remains undetermined.

The CDR3 runs to 14 residues. Clones were read by immunoSEQ multiplex PCR, and TCRdb kept only the in-frame ones, dropping some. This table has roughly 160,000 clones, more than 90% appearing once. This chain links TRBV12-1 with TRBJ2-1; TRBD2, the table's D call, was not compared with the DNA. TRBV12-1 is shown as a pseudogene. The sample consisted of peripheral blood, taken on day 0 of AZD1222 vaccination. The TCR was taken from an adult in good health. The CDR3 protein is CASSPHATSGEQFF. The CDR3 nucleotides read TGTGCCAGCAGCCCACATGCGACTAGCGGTGAGCAGTTCTTC.